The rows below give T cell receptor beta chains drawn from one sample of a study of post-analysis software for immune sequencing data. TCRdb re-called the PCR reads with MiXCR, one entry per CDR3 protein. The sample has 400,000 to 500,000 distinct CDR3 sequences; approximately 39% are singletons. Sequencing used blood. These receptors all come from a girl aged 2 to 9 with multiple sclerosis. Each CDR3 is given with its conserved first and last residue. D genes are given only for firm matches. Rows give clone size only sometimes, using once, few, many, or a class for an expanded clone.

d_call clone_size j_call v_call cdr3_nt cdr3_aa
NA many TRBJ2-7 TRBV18 TGTGCCAGCTCACCATTTGACAGGGAGGACGAGCAGTACTTC CASSPFDREDEQYF
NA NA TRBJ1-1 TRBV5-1 TGCGCCAGCGGCGTTGGTACGTCCCAGGGGAACACTGAAGCTTTCTTT CASGVGTSQGNTEAFF
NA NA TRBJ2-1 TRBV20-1 TGCAGTGCTAGCCCAATGGGGAATGAGCAGTTCTTC CSASPMGNEQFF
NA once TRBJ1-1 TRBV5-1 TGCGCCGGCAGCTTGGAGCCGGGCCGAGAAGCTTTCTTT CAGSLEPGREAFF
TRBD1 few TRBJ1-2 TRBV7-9 TGTGCCAGCAGCTTAGCCCCCAGGGGGGAGTATGGCTACACCTTC CASSLAPRGEYGYTF
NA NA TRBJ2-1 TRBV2 TGTGCCAGCGGTGGAAGCGCGGGGAATGAGCAGTTCTTC CASGGSAGNEQFF
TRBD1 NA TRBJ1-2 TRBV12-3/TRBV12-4 TGTGCCAGCAGCCCCGGACAGGGCGGCTATGGCTACACCTTC CASSPGQGGYGYTF
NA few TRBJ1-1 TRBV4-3 TGCGCCAGCAGCCAAGACACTGAAGCTTTCTTT CASSQDTEAFF
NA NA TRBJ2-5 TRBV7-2 TGTGCCAGCAGCTGGGTCGGGGAGCAGTACTTC CASSWVGEQYF
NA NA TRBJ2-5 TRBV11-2 TGTGCCAGCAGGATTAGCTGGGAGACCCAGTACTTC CASRISWETQYF
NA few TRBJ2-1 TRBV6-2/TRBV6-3 TGTGCCAGCAAAGTTGAGGGAGAAGGATACAATGAGCAGTTCTTC CASKVEGEGYNEQFF
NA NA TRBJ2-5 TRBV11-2 TGTGCCAGCAGCTTAGTAGGGGGGGCCCAAGAGACCCAGTACTTC CASSLVGGAQETQYF
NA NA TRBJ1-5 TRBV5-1 TGCGCCAGCAGCTTGGAATTACAGGGCCAGCCCCAGCATTTT CASSLELQGQPQHF
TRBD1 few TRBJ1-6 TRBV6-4 TGTGCCAGCAGTGACTCCGCCCGGTTGGGACAGAGAAATTCACCCCTCCACTTT CASSDSARLGQRNSPLHF
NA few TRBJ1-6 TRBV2 TGTGCCAGCAGTGAAATTGGGGCAGGCTATAATTCACCCCTCCACTTT CASSEIGAGYNSPLHF
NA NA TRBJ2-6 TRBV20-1 TGCAGTGCCCCCGGCCAGCTTCCTGGGGCCAACGTCCTGACTTTC CSAPGQLPGANVLTF
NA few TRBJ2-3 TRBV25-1 TGTGCCAGCAGTAATCGGAAAGATACGCAGTATTTT CASSNRKDTQYF
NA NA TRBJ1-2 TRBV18 TGTGCCAGCTCACCACCCGGGGGAGGCAGCTATGGCTACACCTTC CASSPPGGGSYGYTF
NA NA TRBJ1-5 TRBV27 TGTGCCAGCAGGACCGCACAGGACAATCAGCCCCAGCATTTT CASRTAQDNQPQHF
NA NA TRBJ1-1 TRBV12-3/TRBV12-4 TGTGCCAGCAGTTTTGGGCAGGGGAACACTGAAGCTTTCTTT CASSFGQGNTEAFF
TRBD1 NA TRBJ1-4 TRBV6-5 TGTGCCGCCTCACCAGGGGGCGACTTTAATGAAAAACTGTTTTTT CAASPGGDFNEKLFF
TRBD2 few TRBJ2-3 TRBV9 TGTGCCAGCAGCGTAGGAGCGGGGGGGCATCCAGATACGCAGTATTTT CASSVGAGGHPDTQYF
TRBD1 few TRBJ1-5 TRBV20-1 TGCAGTGCTAGAGATCCCGACAGGGCACGCCAGCCCCAGCATTTT CSARDPDRARQPQHF
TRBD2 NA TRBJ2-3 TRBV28 TGTGCCGGGGCCAGCGGGGGGTTAGATACGCAGTATTTT CAGASGGLDTQYF
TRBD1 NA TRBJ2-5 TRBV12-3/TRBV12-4 TGTGCCAGCAGTTTTGGGTCGACAGGGCAGGGAGAGACCCAGTACTTC CASSFGSTGQGETQYF
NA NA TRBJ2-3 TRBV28 TGTGCCAGCACCGGTTATGCAGATACGCAGTATTTT CASTGYADTQYF
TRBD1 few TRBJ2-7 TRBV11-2 TGTGCCAGCAGCTCTGCGACAGGGCGCTACGAGCAGTACTTC CASSSATGRYEQYF
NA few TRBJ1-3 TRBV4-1 TGCGCCAGCAGCCAAGGCCTACTCAGGGGTCCTGGAAACACCATATATTTT CASSQGLLRGPGNTIYF
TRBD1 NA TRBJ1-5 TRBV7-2 TGTGCCAGCAGCTTGGGGGGACAGGTCCCCAATCAGCCCCAGCATTTT CASSLGGQVPNQPQHF